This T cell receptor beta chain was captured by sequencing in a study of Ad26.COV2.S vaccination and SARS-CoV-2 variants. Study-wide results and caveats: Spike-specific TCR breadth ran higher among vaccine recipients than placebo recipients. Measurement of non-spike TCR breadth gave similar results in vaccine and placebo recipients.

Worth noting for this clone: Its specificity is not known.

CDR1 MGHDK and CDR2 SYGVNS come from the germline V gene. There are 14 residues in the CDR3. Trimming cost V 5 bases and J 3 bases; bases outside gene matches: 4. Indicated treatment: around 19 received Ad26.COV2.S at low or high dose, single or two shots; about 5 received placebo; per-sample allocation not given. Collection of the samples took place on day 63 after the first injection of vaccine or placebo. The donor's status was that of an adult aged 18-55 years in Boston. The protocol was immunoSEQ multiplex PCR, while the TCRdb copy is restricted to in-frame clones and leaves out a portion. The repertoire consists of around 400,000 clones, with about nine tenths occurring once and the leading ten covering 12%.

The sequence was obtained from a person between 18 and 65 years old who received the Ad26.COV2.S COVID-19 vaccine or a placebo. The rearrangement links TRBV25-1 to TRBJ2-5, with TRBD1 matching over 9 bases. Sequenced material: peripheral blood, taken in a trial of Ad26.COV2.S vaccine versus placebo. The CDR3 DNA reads TGTGCCAGCAGTCATGGACAGGGGAAAGAGACCCAGTACTTC. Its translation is CASSHGQGKETQYF.